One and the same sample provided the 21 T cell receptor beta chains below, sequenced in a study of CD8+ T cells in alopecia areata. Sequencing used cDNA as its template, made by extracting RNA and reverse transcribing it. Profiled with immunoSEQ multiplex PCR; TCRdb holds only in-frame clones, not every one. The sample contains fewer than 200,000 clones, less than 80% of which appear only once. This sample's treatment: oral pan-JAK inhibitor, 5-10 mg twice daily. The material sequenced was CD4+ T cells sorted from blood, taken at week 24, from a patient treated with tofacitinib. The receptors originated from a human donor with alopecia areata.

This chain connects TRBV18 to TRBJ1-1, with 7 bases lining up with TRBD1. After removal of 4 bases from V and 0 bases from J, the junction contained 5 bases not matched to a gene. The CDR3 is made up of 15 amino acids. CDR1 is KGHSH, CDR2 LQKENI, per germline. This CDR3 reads CASSQHTGVNTEAFF. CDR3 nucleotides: TGTGCCAGCTCACAACACACAGGGGTGAACACTGAAGCTTTCTTT.

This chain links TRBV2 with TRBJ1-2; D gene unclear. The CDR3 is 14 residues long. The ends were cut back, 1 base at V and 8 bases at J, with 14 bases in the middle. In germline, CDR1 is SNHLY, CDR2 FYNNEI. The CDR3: CASSEGTSVLGYTF. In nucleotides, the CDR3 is TGTGCCAGCAGTGAAGGGACGTCGGTCCTGGGCTACACCTTC.

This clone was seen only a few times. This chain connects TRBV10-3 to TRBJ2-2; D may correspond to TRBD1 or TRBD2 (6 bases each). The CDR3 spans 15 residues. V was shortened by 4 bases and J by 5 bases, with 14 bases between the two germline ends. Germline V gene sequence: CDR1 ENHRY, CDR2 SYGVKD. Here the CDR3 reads CAISARGAPTGELFF. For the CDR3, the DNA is TGTGCCATCAGTGCAAGGGGGGCACCTACCGGGGAGCTGTTTTTT.

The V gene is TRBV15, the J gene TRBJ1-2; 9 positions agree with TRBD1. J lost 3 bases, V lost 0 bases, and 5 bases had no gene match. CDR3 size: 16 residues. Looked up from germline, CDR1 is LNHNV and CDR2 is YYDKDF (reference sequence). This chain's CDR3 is CATSRDLGTGHYGYTF. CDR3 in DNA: TGTGCCACCAGCAGAGATCTCGGGACAGGGCACTATGGCTACACCTTC.

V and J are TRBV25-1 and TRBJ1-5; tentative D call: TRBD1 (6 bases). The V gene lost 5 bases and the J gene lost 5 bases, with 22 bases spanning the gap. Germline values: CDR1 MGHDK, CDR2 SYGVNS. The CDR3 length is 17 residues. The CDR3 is CASSPGTRGSVHQPQHF. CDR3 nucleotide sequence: TGTGCCAGCAGTCCGGGGACGAGGGGGAGTGTCCATCAGCCCCAGCATTTT.

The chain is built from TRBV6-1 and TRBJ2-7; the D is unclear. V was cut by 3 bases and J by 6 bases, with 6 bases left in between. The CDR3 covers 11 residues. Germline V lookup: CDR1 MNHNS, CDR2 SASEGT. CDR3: CASSESREQYF. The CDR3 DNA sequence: TGTGCCAGCAGTGAGTCTCGCGAGCAGTACTTC.

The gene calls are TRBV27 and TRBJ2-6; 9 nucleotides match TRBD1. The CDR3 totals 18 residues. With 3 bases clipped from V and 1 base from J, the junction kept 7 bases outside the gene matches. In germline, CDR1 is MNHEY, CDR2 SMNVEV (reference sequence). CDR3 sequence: CASSFKGQGISGANVLTF. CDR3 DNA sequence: TGTGCCAGCAGTTTTAAAGGACAGGGGATTTCTGGGGCCAACGTCCTGACTTTC. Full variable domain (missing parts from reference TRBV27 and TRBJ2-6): EAQVTQNPRYLITVTGKKLTVTCSQNMNHEYMSWYRQDPGLGLRQIYYSMNVEVTDKGDVPEGYKVSRKEKRNFPLILESPSPNQTSLYFCASSFKGQGISGANVLTFGAGSRLTVL.

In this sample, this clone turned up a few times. Here the CDR3 DNA reads TGTGCCAGCAGCACAACAGGGGCCACTGAAGCTTTCTTT. Residues: CASSTTGATEAFF. V and J are TRBV4-2 and TRBJ1-1; TRBD1 matches at 7 bases. Unmatched junction bases numbered 4, after V lost 5 bases and J lost 4 bases. Germline loops: CDR1 LGHNA, CDR2 YNFKEQ. The CDR3 covers 13 residues.

DNA for the CDR3: TGTGCCAGCAGTGAACTCAACCAGGGACAGACCCAGTACTTC. Amino acids: CASSELNQGQTQYF. The chain has TRBV6-1 and TRBJ2-5; TRBD1 or TRBD2 may be the D gene (5 bases each). V lost 2 bases, J lost 6 bases, and 13 bases lay in between. The CDR3 spans 14 residues. CDR1 is MNHNS and CDR2 is SASEGT in the germline V gene.

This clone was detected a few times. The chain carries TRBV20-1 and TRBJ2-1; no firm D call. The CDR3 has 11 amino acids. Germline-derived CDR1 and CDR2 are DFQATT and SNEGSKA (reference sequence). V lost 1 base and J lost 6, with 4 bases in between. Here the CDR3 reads CSARGSNEQFF. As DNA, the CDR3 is TGCAGTGCTAGAGGCAGCAATGAGCAGTTCTTC.

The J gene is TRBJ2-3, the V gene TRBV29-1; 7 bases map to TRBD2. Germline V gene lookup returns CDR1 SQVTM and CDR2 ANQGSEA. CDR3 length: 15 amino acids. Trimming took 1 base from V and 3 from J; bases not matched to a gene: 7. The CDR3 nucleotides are TGCAGCGTTGAAGGCAGGTGGGGAGGGACAGATACGCAGTATTTT. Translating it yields CSVEGRWGGTDTQYF.

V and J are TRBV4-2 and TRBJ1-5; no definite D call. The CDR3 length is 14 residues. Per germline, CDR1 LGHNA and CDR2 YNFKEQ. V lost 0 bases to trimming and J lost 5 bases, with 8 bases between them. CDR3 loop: CASSQEVKDQPQHF. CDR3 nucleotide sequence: TGTGCCAGCAGCCAAGAGGTCAAGGATCAGCCCCAGCATTTT.

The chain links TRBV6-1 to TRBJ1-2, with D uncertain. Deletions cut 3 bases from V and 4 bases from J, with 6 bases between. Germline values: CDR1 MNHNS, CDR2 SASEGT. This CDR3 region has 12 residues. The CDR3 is CASSDGIYGYTF. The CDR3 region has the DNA TGTGCCAGCAGTGACGGAATCTATGGCTACACCTTC.

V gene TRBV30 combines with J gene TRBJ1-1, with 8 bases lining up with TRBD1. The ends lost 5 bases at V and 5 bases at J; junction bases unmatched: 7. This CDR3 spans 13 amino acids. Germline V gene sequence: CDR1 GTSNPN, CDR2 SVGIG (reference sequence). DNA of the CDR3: TGTGCCTGGGGGGGACAGGTGGGAACTGAAGCTTTCTTT. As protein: CAWGGQVGTEAFF. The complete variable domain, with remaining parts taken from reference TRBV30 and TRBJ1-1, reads SQTIHQWPATLVQPVGSPLSLECTVEGTSNPNLYWYRQAAGRGLQLLFYSVGIGQISSEVPQNLSASRPQDRQFILSSKKLLLSDSGFYLCAWGGQVGTEAFFGQGTRLTVV.

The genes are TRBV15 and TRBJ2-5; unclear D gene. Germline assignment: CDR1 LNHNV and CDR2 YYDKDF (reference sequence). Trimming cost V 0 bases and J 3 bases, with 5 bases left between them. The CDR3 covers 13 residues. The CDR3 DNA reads TGTGCCACCAGCAGAGATACGGAAGAGACCCAGTACTTC. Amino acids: CATSRDTEETQYF.

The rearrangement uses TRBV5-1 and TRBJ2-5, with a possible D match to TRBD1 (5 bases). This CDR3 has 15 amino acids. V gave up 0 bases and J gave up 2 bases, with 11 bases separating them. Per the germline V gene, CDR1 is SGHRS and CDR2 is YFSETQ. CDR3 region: CASSLDGRAQETQYF. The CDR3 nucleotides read TGCGCCAGCAGCTTGGATGGCAGGGCACAAGAGACCCAGTACTTC.

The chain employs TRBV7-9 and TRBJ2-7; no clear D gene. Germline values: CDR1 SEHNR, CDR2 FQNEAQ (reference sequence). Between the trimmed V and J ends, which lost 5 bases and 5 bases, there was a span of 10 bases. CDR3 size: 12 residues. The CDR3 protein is CASSPQENEQYF. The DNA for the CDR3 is TGTGCCAGCAGCCCCCAGGAGAACGAGCAGTACTTC.

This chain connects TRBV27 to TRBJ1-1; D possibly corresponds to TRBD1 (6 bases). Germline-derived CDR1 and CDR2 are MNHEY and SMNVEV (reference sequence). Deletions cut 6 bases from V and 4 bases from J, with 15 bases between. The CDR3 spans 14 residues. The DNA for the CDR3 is TGTGCCAGCAGACCCGGACAGTTTGGCACTGAAGCTTTCTTT. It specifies CASRPGQFGTEAFF.

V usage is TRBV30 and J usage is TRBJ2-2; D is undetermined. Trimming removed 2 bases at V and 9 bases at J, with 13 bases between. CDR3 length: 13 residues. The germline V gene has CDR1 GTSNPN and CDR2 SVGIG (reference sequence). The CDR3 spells CAWSPPLRRELFF. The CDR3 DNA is TGTGCCTGGAGTCCTCCCCTAAGGCGGGAGCTGTTTTTT.

CDR3 sequence reads: CASSVLREWGRNTEAFF. In DNA form, the CDR3 reads TGTGCCAGCAGCGTATTACGGGAGTGGGGCAGGAACACTGAAGCTTTCTTT. This chain connects TRBV9 to TRBJ1-1; D is perhaps TRBD1 (5 bases). Germline CDR1 SGDLS, CDR2 YYNGEE. This CDR3 spans 17 amino acids. The germline V and J ends were trimmed by 1 base and 1 base, with 17 bases remaining between them.

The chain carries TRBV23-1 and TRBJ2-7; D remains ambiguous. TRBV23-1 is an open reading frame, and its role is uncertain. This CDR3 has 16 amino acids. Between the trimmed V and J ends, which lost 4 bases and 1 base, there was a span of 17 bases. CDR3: CASSPDQGAPSYEQYF. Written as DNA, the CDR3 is TGCGCCAGCAGTCCGGATCAAGGAGCGCCTTCCTACGAGCAGTACTTC.